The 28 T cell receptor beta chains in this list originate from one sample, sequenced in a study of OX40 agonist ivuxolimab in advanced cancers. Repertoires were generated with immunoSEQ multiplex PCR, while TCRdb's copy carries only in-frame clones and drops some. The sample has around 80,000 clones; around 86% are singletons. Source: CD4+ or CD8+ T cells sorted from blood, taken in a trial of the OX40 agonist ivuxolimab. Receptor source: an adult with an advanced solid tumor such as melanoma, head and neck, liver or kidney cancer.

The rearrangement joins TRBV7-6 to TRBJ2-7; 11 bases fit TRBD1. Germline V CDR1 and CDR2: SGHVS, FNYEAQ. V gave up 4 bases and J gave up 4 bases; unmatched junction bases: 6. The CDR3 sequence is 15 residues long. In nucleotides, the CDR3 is TGTGCCAGCAGCTACAGAGGACAGGGGGCTTACGAGCAGTACTTC. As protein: CASSYRGQGAYEQYF.

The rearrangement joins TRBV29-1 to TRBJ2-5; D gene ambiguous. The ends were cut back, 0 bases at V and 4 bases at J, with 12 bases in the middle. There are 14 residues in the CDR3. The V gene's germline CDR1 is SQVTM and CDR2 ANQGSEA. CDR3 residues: CSVEDPAVGETQYF. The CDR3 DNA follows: TGCAGCGTTGAAGATCCGGCGGTCGGAGAGACCCAGTACTTC. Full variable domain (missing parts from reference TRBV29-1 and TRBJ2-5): SAVISQKPSRDICQRGTSLTIQCQVDSQVTMMFWYRQQPGQSLTLIATANQGSEATYESGFVIDKFPISRPNLTFSTLTVSNMSPEDSSIYLCSVEDPAVGETQYFGPGTRLLVL.

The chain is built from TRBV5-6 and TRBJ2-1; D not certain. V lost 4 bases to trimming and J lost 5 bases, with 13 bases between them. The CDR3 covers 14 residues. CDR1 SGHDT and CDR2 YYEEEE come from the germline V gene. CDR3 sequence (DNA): TGTGCCAGCAGCCTAGTAGGGCTGGACAATGAGCAGTTCTTC. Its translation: CASSLVGLDNEQFF.

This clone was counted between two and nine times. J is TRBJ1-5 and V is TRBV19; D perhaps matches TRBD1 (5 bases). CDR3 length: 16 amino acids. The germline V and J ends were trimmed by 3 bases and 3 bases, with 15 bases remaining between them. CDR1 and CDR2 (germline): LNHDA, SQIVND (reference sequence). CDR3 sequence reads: CASSIGHDRTNQPQHF. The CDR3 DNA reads TGTGCCAGTAGTATCGGGCACGACAGAACCAATCAGCCCCAGCATTTT.

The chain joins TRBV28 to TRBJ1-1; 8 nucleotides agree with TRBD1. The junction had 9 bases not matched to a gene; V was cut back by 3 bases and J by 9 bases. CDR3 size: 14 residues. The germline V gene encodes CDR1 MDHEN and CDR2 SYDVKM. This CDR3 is CASSFSQGALKAFF. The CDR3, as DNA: TGTGCCAGCAGTTTCAGTCAGGGGGCTCTTAAAGCTTTCTTT.

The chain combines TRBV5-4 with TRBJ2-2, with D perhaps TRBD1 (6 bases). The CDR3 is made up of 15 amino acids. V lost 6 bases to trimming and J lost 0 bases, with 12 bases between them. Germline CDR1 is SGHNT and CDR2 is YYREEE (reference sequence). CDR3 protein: CASTKGHTNTGELFF. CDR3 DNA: TGTGCCAGCACGAAGGGACATACGAACACCGGGGAGCTGTTTTTT.

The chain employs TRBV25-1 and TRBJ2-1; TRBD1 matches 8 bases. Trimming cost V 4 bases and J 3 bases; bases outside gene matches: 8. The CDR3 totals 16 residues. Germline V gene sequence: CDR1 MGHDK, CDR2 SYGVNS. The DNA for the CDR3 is TGTGCCAGCAGTGCTGACCTGGGACAGGTCTACAATGAGCAGTTCTTC. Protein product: CASSADLGQVYNEQFF. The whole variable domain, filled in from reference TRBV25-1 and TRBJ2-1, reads EADIYQTPRYLVIGTGKKITLECSQTMGHDKMYWYQQDPGMELHLIHYSYGVNSTEKGDLSSESTVSRIRTEHFPLTLESARPSHTSQYLCASSADLGQVYNEQFFGPGTRLTVL.

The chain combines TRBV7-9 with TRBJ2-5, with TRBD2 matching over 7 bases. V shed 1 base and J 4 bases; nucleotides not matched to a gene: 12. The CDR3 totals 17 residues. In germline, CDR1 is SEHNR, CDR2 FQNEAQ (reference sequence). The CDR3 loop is CASSLEASGRRGETQYF. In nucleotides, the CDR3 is TGTGCCAGCAGCTTAGAGGCTAGCGGCAGAAGGGGAGAGACCCAGTACTTC.

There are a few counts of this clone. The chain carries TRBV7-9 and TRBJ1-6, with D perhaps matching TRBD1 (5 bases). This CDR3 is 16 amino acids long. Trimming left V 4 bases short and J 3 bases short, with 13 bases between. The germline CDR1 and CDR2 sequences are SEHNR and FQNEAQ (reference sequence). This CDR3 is CASSSGAGFYNSPLHF. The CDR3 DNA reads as TGTGCCAGCAGCTCCGGGGCCGGCTTCTATAATTCACCCCTCCACTTT.

In nucleotides, the CDR3 is TGTGCCATCAGTGAGTCCGGGACATACACTGAAGCTTTCTTT. Translated: CAISESGTYTEAFF. The chain joins TRBV10-3 to TRBJ1-1; a possible D gene is TRBD1 (6 bases). The ends were cut back, 0 bases at V and 3 bases at J, with 8 bases in the middle. Germline V gene lookup returns CDR1 ENHRY and CDR2 SYGVKD. This CDR3 comprises 14 residues.

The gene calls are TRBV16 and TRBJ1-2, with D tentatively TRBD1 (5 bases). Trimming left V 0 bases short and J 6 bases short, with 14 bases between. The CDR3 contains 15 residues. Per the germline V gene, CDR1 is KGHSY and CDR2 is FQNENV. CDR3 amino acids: CASSQSQGWSNGYTF. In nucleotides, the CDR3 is TGTGCCAGCAGCCAATCTCAGGGATGGTCCAATGGCTACACCTTC.

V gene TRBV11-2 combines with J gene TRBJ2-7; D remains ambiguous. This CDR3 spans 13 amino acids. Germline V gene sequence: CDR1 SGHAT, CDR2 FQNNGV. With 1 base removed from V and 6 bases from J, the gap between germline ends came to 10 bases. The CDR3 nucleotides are TGTGCCAGCAGCTTAGTGGGGATCAGCGAGCAGTACGTC. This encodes CASSLVGISEQYV.

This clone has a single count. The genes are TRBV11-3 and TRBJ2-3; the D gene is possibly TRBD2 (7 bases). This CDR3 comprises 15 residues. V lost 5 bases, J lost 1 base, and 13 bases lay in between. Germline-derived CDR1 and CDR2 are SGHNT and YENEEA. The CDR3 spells CASSLQGGGTDTQYF. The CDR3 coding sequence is TGTGCCAGCAGCCTACAAGGGGGGGGCACAGATACGCAGTATTTT.

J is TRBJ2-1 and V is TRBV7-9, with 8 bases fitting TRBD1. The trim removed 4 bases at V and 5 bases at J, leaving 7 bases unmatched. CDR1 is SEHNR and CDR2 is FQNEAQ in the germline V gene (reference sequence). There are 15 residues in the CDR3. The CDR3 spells CASSSQGASHNEQFF. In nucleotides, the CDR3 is TGTGCCAGCAGCTCTCAGGGGGCAAGTCACAATGAGCAGTTCTTC. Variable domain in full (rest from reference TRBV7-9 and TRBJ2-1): DTGVSQNPRHKITKRGQNVTFRCDPISEHNRLYWYRQTLGQGPEFLTYFQNEAQLEKSRLLSDRFSAERPKGSFSTLEIQRTEQGDSAMYLCASSSQGASHNEQFFGPGTRLTVL.

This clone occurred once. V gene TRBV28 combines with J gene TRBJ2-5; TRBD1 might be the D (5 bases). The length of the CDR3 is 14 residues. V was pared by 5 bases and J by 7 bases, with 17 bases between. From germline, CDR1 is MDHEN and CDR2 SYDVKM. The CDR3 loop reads CASSNGQLFGTQYF. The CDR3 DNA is TGTGCCAGCAGTAATGGACAACTCTTTGGGACCCAGTACTTC.

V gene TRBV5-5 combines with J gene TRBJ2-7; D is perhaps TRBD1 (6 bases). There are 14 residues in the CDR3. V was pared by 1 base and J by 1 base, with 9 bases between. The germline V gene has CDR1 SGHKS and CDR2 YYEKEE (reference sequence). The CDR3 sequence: CASSLRGQSYEQYV. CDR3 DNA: TGTGCCAGCAGCTTGCGTGGACAGTCCTACGAGCAGTACGTC.

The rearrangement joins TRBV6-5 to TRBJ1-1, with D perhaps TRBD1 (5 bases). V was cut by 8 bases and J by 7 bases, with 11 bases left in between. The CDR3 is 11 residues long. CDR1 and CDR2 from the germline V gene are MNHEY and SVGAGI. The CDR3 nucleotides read TGTGCCAGCCGGGGGGGTCTTGAAGCTTTCTTT. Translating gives CASRGGLEAFF.

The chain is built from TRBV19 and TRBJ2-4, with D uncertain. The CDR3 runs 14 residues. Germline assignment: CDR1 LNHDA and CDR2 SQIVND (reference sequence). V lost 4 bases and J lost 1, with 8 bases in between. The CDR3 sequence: CASSTPPAKNIQYF. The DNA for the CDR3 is TGTGCCAGTAGTACCCCCCCGGCCAAAAACATTCAGTACTTC.

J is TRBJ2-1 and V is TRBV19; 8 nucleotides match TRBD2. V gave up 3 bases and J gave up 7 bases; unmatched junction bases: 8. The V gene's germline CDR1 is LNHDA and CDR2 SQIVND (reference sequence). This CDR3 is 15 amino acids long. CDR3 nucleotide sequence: TGTGCCAGTAGTATGCGGGGGGCCGGGGAGAATGAGCAGTTCTTC. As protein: CASSMRGAGENEQFF.

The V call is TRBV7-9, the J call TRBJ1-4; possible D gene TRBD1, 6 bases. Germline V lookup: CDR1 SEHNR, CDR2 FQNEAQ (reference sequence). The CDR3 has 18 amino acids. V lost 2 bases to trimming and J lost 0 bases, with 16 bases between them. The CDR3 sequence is CASSLRVGALSTNEKLFF. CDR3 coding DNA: TGTGCCAGCAGCTTAAGGGTGGGGGCCCTCTCAACTAATGAAAAACTGTTTTTT.

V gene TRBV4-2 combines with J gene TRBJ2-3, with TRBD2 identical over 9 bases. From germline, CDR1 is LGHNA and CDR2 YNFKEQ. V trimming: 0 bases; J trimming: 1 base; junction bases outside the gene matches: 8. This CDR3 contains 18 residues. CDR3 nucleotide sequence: TGTGCCAGCAGCCAAGAAGCGGGGGGCACCCCTGGCACAGATACGCAGTATTTT. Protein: CASSQEAGGTPGTDTQYF.

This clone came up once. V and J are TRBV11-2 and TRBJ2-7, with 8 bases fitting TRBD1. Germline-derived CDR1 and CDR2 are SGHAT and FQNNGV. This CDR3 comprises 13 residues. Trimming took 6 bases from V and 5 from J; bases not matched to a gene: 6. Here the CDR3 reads CASRLAGGHEQYV. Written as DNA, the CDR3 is TGTGCCAGCAGATTGGCAGGGGGCCACGAGCAGTACGTC.

The CDR3 protein is CASTLDDRNSPLHF. The CDR3 DNA reads TGTGCCAGCACCCTCGATGACAGAAATTCACCCCTCCACTTT. The chain joins TRBV28 to TRBJ1-6, with D perhaps matching TRBD1 (5 bases). The germline V and J ends were trimmed by 7 bases and 7 bases, with 14 bases remaining between them. Germline CDR1 and CDR2: MDHEN and SYDVKM. The CDR3 runs to 14 residues.

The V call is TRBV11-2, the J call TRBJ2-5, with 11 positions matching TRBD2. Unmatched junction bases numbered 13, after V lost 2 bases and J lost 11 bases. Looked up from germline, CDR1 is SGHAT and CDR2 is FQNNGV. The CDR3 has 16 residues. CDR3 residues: CASSLSVAGGPREQYF. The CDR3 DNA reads TGTGCCAGCAGCTTATCGGTAGCGGGAGGGCCGAGAGAGCAGTACTTC.

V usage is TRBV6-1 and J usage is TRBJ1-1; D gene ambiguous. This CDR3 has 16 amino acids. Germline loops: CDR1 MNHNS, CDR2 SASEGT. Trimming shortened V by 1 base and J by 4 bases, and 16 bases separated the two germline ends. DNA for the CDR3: TGTGCCAGCAGTGAAGTGTGGGCCAGCCCCTCCACTGAAGCTTTCTTT. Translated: CASSEVWASPSTEAFF.

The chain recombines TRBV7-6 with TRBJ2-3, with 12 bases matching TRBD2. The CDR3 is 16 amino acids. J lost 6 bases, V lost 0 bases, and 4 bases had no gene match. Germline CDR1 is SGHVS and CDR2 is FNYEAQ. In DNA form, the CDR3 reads TGTGCCAGCAGCTTAGCGCTAGCGGGGGGGCAGGATACGCAGTATTTT. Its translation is CASSLALAGGQDTQYF.

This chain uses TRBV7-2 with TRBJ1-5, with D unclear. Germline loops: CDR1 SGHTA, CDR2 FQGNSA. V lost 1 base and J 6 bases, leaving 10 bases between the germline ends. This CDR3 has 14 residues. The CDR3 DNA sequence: TGTGCCAGCAGCTTAGTCGCAATCGGTCAGCCCCAGCATTTT. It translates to CASSLVAIGQPQHF. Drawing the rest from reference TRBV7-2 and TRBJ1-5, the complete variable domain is GAGVSQSPSNKVTEKGKDVELRCDPISGHTALYWYRQSLGQGLEFLIYFQGNSAPDKSGLPSDRFSAERTGGSVSTLTIQRTQQEDSAVYLCASSLVAIGQPQHFGDGTRLSIL.

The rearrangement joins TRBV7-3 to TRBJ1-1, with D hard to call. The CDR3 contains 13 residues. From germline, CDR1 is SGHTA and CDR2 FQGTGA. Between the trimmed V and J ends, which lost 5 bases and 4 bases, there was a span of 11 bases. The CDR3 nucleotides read TGTGCCAGCAGCCCGGCCGTTCTCACTGAAGCTTTCTTT. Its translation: CASSPAVLTEAFF. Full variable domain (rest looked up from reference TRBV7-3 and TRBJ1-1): GAGVSQTPSNKVTEKGKYVELRCDPISGHTALYWYRQSLGQGPEFLIYFQGTGAADDSGLPNDRFFAVRPEGSVSTLKIQRTERGDSAVYLCASSPAVLTEAFFGQGTRLTVV.